The rows below give T cell receptor beta chains drawn from one sample of a study of T cell repertoires in cytomegalovirus infection. TCRdb processed the reads anew with MiXCR; each CDR3 protein has one entry. In the table there are about 830,000 distinct CDR3 sequences, approximately 32% of which are singletons. The antigens for these receptors are not known. The sequencing here drew on cultured CD8+ T cells from PBMCs, taken from culture after CMV antigen stimulation. These TCRs come from a human donor in good health (CMV status not recorded). Some clones in this sample may be carry-over from other donors' samples. Each CDR3 is given with its conserved first and last residue. The D gene is left open where the match is weak. The listing skips clone size in some rows; elsewhere it reads once, few, many or a size class.

>-|TRBJ2-7|TRBV5-6|-
CASSQHRKDSYEQYF
TGTGCCAGCAGCCAACACAGAAAGGATAGTTACGAGCAGTACTTC
>-|TRBJ1-2|TRBV11-2|many
CASSFTMGNYGYTF
TGTGCCAGCAGCTTTACGATGGGGAACTATGGCTACACCTTC
>TRBD1|TRBJ1-1|TRBV6-6|few
CASSTPTGGGNTEAFF
TGTGCCAGCAGTACCCCGACAGGGGGAGGAAACACTGAAGCTTTCTTT
>TRBD1|TRBJ1-1|TRBV12-5|few
CASGLVIRQGDTEAFF
TGTGCTAGTGGTTTGGTAATACGCCAGGGGGACACTGAAGCTTTCTTT
>-|TRBJ1-3|TRBV7-9|-
CAADLGSGNTIYF
TGTGCCGCAGATTTGGGCTCTGGAAACACCATATATTTT
>TRBD1|TRBJ2-1|TRBV7-8|many
CASSWTGYNEQFF
TGTGCCAGCAGCTGGACAGGGTACAATGAGCAGTTCTTC
>-|TRBJ1-3|TRBV7-9|many
CASSLGQFLSGNTIYF
TGTGCCAGCAGCTTAGGACAGTTTCTCTCTGGAAACACCATATATTTT
>-|TRBJ2-1|TRBV6-2/TRBV6-3|-
CATSWSSSYNEQFF
TGTGCCACCTCATGGTCGAGCTCCTACAATGAGCAGTTCTTC
>-|TRBJ1-1|TRBV12-5|-
CASGALTGMNTEAFF
TGTGCTAGTGGTGCCCTAACAGGGATGAACACTGAAGCTTTCTTT
>-|TRBJ1-1|TRBV5-6|-
CASSPTLSFTEAFF
TGTGCCAGCAGCCCGACTCTGTCGTTCACTGAAGCTTTCTTT
>-|TRBJ1-6|TRBV5-6|-
CASSLGRVKFSPLHF
TGTGCCAGCAGCTTGGGAAGGGTTAAATTCTCACCCCTCCACTTT
>-|TRBJ2-2|TRBV9|once
CASSVVGRIDAGELFF
TGTGCCAGCAGCGTAGTGGGTCGGATCGATGCCGGGGAGCTGTTTTTT
>TRBD1|TRBJ1-2|TRBV5-4|few
CASSSPLAGGYGYTF
TGTGCCAGCAGCTCCCCCTTGGCAGGGGGCTATGGCTACACCTTC
>TRBD1|TRBJ2-3|TRBV14|few
CASSLWDRGATDTQYF
TGTGCCAGCAGCCTCTGGGACAGGGGGGCTACAGATACGCAGTATTTT
>-|TRBJ2-7|TRBV15|-
CATSSDQGRSYEQYF
TGTGCCACCAGCTCAGATCAGGGTAGGAGCTACGAGCAGTACTTC
>TRBD1|TRBJ1-2|TRBV24-1|-
CATSDSRRDRTNYGYTF
TGTGCCACCAGTGATTCAAGACGGGACAGAACTAACTATGGCTACACCTTC
>TRBD1|TRBJ1-5|TRBV19|few
CASNQRQGLNQPQHF
TGTGCCAGTAACCAACGACAGGGTCTAAATCAGCCCCAGCATTTT
>-|TRBJ2-5|TRBV20-1|few
CSATLGLKTQYF
TGCAGTGCTACCTTGGGGTTAAAGACCCAGTACTTC
>TRBD1|TRBJ2-3|TRBV27|-
CASSLSPTGADTQYF
TGTGCCAGCAGTTTATCGCCGACAGGGGCAGATACGCAGTATTTT
>-|TRBJ2-7|TRBV7-9|few
CASSLSWSYEQYF
TGTGCCAGCAGCTTAAGTTGGTCCTACGAGCAGTACTTC
>-|TRBJ1-5|TRBV12-3/TRBV12-4|few
CASSRRVSNQPQHF
TGTGCCAGCAGTCGCAGGGTTAGCAATCAGCCCCAGCATTTT
>TRBD2|TRBJ2-3|TRBV12-3/TRBV12-4|-
CASSSQRGGPFAPDTQYF
TGTGCCAGCAGTTCCCAGCGGGGGGGCCCCTTCGCCCCAGATACGCAGTATTTT
>-|TRBJ1-2|TRBV7-2|many
CASSFPKYTF
TGTGCCAGCAGCTTCCCGAAGTACACCTTC
>TRBD2|TRBJ2-1|TRBV24-1|few
CATSRGGGTYNEQFF
TGTGCCACCAGTCGCGGCGGGGGGACCTACAATGAGCAGTTCTTC